The 3 T cell receptor beta chains below all came from one sample that was sequenced in a study of T cells after yellow fever vaccination. In TCRdb, the 5' RACE reads were re-called with MiXCR into one record per CDR3 protein. The table includes about 320,000 distinct CDR3 sequences, about an eighth detected once. The sample consisted of CD4+ T cells sorted from PBMCs, taken 15 days after the yellow fever booster vaccination. Receptors originate from a young man who received the YFV17D yellow fever vaccine.

The chain is built from TRBV7-8 and TRBJ2-3, with 10 bases matching TRBD2. With V trimmed by 5 bases and J by 3 bases, 8 bases remained unmatched. Per the germline V gene, CDR1 is SGHVS and CDR2 is FQNEAQ. This CDR3 comprises 16 residues. The CDR3 is CASSTISSGGTDTQYF. CDR3 bases: TGTGCCAGCAGCACGATTTCTAGCGGGGGAACAGATACGCAGTATTTT.

The V gene is TRBV9, the J gene TRBJ2-1; TRBD2 matches at 10 bases. The germline gives CDR1 SGDLS, CDR2 YYNGEE. This CDR3 has 18 residues. After removal of 1 base from V and 2 bases from J, the junction contained 9 bases not matched to a gene. The CDR3, as DNA: TGTGCCAGCAGCGTATATAGCGGGGGGCCTTCTACCTACAATGAGCAGTTCTTC. Protein: CASSVYSGGPSTYNEQFF.

The chain carries TRBV6-2 or TRBV6-3 and TRBJ2-7, with 8 bases identical to TRBD1. Germline assignment: CDR1 MNHEY and CDR2 SVGEGT. CDR3 length: 13 residues. Trimming took 6 bases from V and 3 from J; bases not matched to a gene: 4. The CDR3 DNA reads as TGTGCCAGCAGGAGGGACAGGAACTACGAGCAGTACGTC. As protein: CASRRDRNYEQYV.